The rows below give T cell receptor beta chains drawn from one sample of a study of shared clonotypes between healthy human individuals. Sequencing used immunoSEQ multiplex PCR; TCRdb keeps in-frame clones, though not all of them. The table records millions of clones, roughly 91% of them present only once. Sequenced input: naive CD8+ T cells from PBMCs. The receptors derive from a man between 18 and 29 years old in good health. Some clones in this sample may be carry-over from other donors' samples. Both conserved end residues are part of each CDR3. The D gene is left open where the match is weak. Not every row has a clone size; where given, it reads once, few, many or a size class.

clone size | J gene | D gene | CDR3 length | V gene | CDR3 DNA | CDR3 protein
NA | TRBJ1-2 | NA | 14 | TRBV5-6 | TGTGCCAGCAGCTTGGCCGCCGGGTTTTATGGCTACACCTTC | CASSLAAGFYGYTF
NA | TRBJ2-3 | NA | 13 | TRBV11-2 | TGTGCCAGCAGCTTAGGGGGGGCAGATACGCAGTATTTT | CASSLGGADTQYF
NA | TRBJ2-1 | NA | 15 | TRBV9 | TGTGCCAGCAGCGTAGGAATTCAATCGCGCAATGAGCAGTTCTTC | CASSVGIQSRNEQFF
NA | TRBJ2-1 | NA | 12 | TRBV5-8 | TGTGCCAGCAGCTTGGTCCAGAACGAGCAGTTCTTC | CASSLVQNEQFF
NA | TRBJ2-1 | TRBD1 | 18 | TRBV5-1 | TGCGCCAGCAGCCCATACCGGGACAGGGCAGTCGTACGCAATGAGCAGTTCTTC | CASSPYRDRAVVRNEQFF
NA | TRBJ1-1 | NA | 13 | TRBV9 | TGTGCCAGCAGCACGAAAGACAACACTGAAGCTTTCTTT | CASSTKDNTEAFF
NA | TRBJ2-1 | NA | 14 | TRBV4-3 | TGCGCCAGCAGCCAAGAAGCTAGCTTAAATGAGCAGTTCTTC | CASSQEASLNEQFF
NA | TRBJ2-1 | NA | 13 | TRBV19 | TGTGCCAGTGCTATTGGTGCCTACAATGAGCAGTTCTTC | CASAIGAYNEQFF
few | TRBJ1-1 | TRBD1 | 14 | TRBV19 | TGTGCCAGTAGTATTGGGACAGCGAACACTGAAGCTTTCTTT | CASSIGTANTEAFF
NA | TRBJ2-1 | TRBD2 | 15 | TRBV5-4 | TGTGCCAGCAGCCCAGAGGGACTAGTATACGGTGAGCAGTTCTTC | CASSPEGLVYGEQFF
NA | TRBJ2-1 | NA | 12 | TRBV28 | TGTGCCAGCAGTCCTGAGGACAATGAGCAGTTCTTC | CASSPEDNEQFF
NA | TRBJ2-1 | NA | 14 | TRBV10-3 | TGTGCCATCAGTGATAACAGTATTCACAAGGAGCAGTTCTTC | CAISDNSIHKEQFF
NA | TRBJ2-1 | NA | 16 | TRBV4-1 | TGCGCCAGCAGCCAACCCACAGGGGGGGCTTGGAATGAGCAGTTCTTC | CASSQPTGGAWNEQFF
NA | TRBJ1-2 | NA | 17 | TRBV5-1 | TGCGCCAGCAGCCCCCCTCGCGTGGGGCTGGGGAACTATGGCTACACCTTC | CASSPPRVGLGNYGYTF
NA | TRBJ2-3 | NA | 16 | TRBV10-1 | TGCGCCAGCAGTGGTGAGGGGTACGATTCCACAGATACGCAGTATTTT | CASSGEGYDSTDTQYF
NA | TRBJ2-3 | NA | 14 | TRBV29-1 | TGCAGCGTTGACTCGGGGACCCGGGTAGATACGCAGTATTTT | CSVDSGTRVDTQYF
NA | TRBJ1-2 | NA | 14 | TRBV4-3 | TGCGCCAGCAGCCACGGGGACGCTGGCCTTGGCTACACCTTC | CASSHGDAGLGYTF
NA | TRBJ2-1 | TRBD2 | 16 | TRBV10-1 | TGCGCCAGCAGTGATCCAGCGGGGGGTCGCAACAATGAGCAGTTCTTC | CASSDPAGGRNNEQFF
NA | TRBJ2-5 | NA | 14 | TRBV7-9 | TGTGCCAGCAGCTTAGGGCAGACTAAAGAGACCCAGTACTTC | CASSLGQTKETQYF
once | TRBJ2-7 | TRBD2 | 20 | TRBV4-1 | TGCGCCAGCAGCCAAGACCCGCGGGGGGGGATACAGACCCCGCCCTACGAGCAGTACTTC | CASSQDPRGGIQTPPYEQYF
NA | TRBJ1-5 | TRBD1 | 15 | TRBV28 | TGTGCCAGCAGGCTAGACAGGGGTATAGTTCAGCCCCAGCATTTT | CASRLDRGIVQPQHF
once | TRBJ2-2 | NA | 12 | TRBV2 | TGTGCCAGCATGCAGGGCACCGGGGAGCTGTTTTTT | CASMQGTGELFF
once | TRBJ1-1 | NA | 15 | TRBV28 | TGTGCCAGTTGTGCCCGCACGTGGGGGAACACTGAAGCTTTCTTT | CASCARTWGNTEAFF
NA | TRBJ2-3 | NA | 16 | TRBV27 | TGTGCCAGCAGTTTACAAGGGGCGAGGTGGACAGATACGCAGTATTTT | CASSLQGARWTDTQYF
NA | TRBJ1-4 | TRBD1 | 15 | TRBV28 | TGTGCCAGCAGTTCCCTGCGACAGGGTAATGAAAAACTGTTTTTT | CASSSLRQGNEKLFF
NA | TRBJ2-7 | NA | 13 | TRBV10-3 | TGTGCCATCAGGGAGGGGACAGAATACGAGCAGTACTTC | CAIREGTEYEQYF
NA | TRBJ1-5 | NA | 15 | TRBV19 | TGTGCCAGTAGTATATTGGGGGGTGTGGAACAGCCCCAGCATTTT | CASSILGGVEQPQHF
NA | TRBJ1-5 | NA | 15 | TRBV28 | TGTGCCAGCAGTTTAAACCGACAGAACAATCAGCCCCAGCATTTT | CASSLNRQNNQPQHF
NA | TRBJ2-7 | TRBD2 | 15 | TRBV27 | TGTGCCAGCAGTTATTCTAGCGGGAGGGACTACGAGCAGTACTTC | CASSYSSGRDYEQYF
NA | TRBJ2-7 | NA | 10 | TRBV20-1 | TGCAGTGCTAGCCTCTACGAGCAGTACTTC | CSASLYEQYF
few | TRBJ2-4 | NA | 14 | TRBV28 | TGTGCCAGCAGTCCCACCCTACAGGGTAACATTCAGTACTTC | CASSPTLQGNIQYF
NA | TRBJ2-1 | TRBD2 | 18 | TRBV11-2 | TGTGCCAGCAGCTTAGAACCGGGACTAGCGGGATCCTACAATGAGCAGTTCTTC | CASSLEPGLAGSYNEQFF
NA | TRBJ2-6 | NA | 19 | TRBV5-6 | TGTGCCAGCAGCGGGGGGACCCTTCTCCCCCTCTCTGGGGCCAACGTCCTGACTTTC | CASSGGTLLPLSGANVLTF
once | TRBJ2-5 | NA | 11 | TRBV20-1 | TGCAGTGCTACCCAACCAGAGACCCAGTACTTC | CSATQPETQYF
NA | TRBJ2-3 | TRBD2 | 17 | TRBV7-9 | TGTGCCAGCAGCCGGGGACTAGCGGGAGTGTGGACAGATACGCAGTATTTT | CASSRGLAGVWTDTQYF
NA | TRBJ2-7 | NA | 12 | TRBV6-6 | TGTGCCAGCAGTTACGTCTCGTACGAGCAGTACTTC | CASSYVSYEQYF
NA | TRBJ2-6 | NA | 16 | TRBV4-3 | TGCGCCAGCAGCCAGGTTCAGGAATCCGGGGCCAACGTCCTGACTTTC | CASSQVQESGANVLTF